This T cell receptor (beta chain) was recovered during a study of blood T cell repertoires in COVID-19. At the level of the study: Acute and convalescent COVID-19 specimens originated in the United States, Italy and Spain.

In the original analysis: It was from reference gene primer amplification that nucleated cell counts were estimated. The assay was immunoSEQ multiplex PCR, and TCRdb's table has in-frame clones only and misses some. V, J and clone size are those of that table, while D and trimming were read from the DNA. The data contain some 210,000 clones, approximately 78% of them singletons. The CDR3 is made up of 16 amino acids. CDR1 LNHDA and CDR2 SQIVND come from the germline V gene (reference sequence). J was trimmed by 7 bases and V by 6 bases; bases with no gene match: 14. Sequenced input: peripheral blood. This receptor was identified in a woman aged 40 to 55 with acute or convalescent COVID-19. This sequence joins TRBV19 and TRBJ2-1; 8 nucleotides line up with TRBD1. The CDR3 DNA reads as TGTGCCAGTAGGGCAGGGGGCGCGAAAACGGGTAATGAGCAGTTCTTC. Its translation is CASRAGGAKTGNEQFF.